These 22 T cell receptor beta chains share one sample of origin, sequenced in a study of cytomegalovirus exposure and HLA in healthy donors (TCRdb year 2017). Receptors were amplified or captured by the immunoSEQ multiplex PCR assay. The multiplex PCR relied on a mix of 60 forward primers for TCR Vbeta segments and 13 reverse primers for TCR Jbeta segments. TCRdb re-hosts the immuneACCESS table, in-frame sequences only. Its copies lack some clones; in the studies checked, an unresolved V gene accounts for under half of them, and the cause for the rest is not known. This sample lists about 140,000 clones; roughly three fifths were detected once. 1.8% of the sample comes from the top ten. Sequencing used PBMCs. The receptors originated from a male donor in good health and CMV-seronegative.

This clone was picked up a small number of times. The CDR3 is CASSQEISGNTGELFF. DNA for the CDR3: TGTGCCAGCAGCCAAGAAATCAGCGGAAACACCGGGGAGCTGTTTTTT. This chain connects TRBV4-2 to TRBJ2-2; perhaps TRBD2 as D (5 bases). Germline V gene data show CDR1 as LGHNA and CDR2 as YNFKEQ. The CDR3 runs 16 residues. V lost 0 bases to trimming and J lost 2 bases, with 10 bases between them.

The rearrangement uses TRBV6-5 and TRBJ2-7; 10 nucleotides agree with TRBD1. CDR3 length equals 15 residues. CDR1 is MNHEY and CDR2 is SVGAGI in the germline V gene. V trimming: 5 bases; J trimming: 4 bases; junction bases outside the gene matches: 8. CDR3 bases: TGTGCCAGCAGTGCCACGACAGGGGGCTCTTACGAGCAGTACTTC. Its protein product is CASSATTGGSYEQYF.

The rearrangement uses TRBV5-1 and TRBJ1-2; tentative D call: TRBD1 (5 bases). Trimming took 4 bases from V and 8 from J, leaving 15 bases between them. The CDR3 is 13 residues long. The germline V gene encodes CDR1 SGHRS and CDR2 YFSETQ. DNA of the CDR3: TGCGCCAGCAGCCTCGCAGGGATAGGCGGCTACACCTTC. It yields the protein CASSLAGIGGYTF.

This clone was counted a single time. The chain has TRBV4-1 and TRBJ2-2, with a weak D call TRBD1 (6 bases). Germline V gives CDR1 MGHRA, CDR2 YSYEKL. The germline V and J ends were trimmed by 2 bases and 5 bases, with 9 bases remaining between them. The CDR3 spans 14 residues. CDR3 sequence (DNA): TGCGCCAGCAGCCAAACAGGGTTGACCGGGGAGCTGTTTTTT. This encodes CASSQTGLTGELFF.

The CDR3 spells CASSPGTGGGEQFF. CDR3 bases: TGTGCCAGCTCACCCGGGACAGGGGGCGGTGAGCAGTTCTTC. The gene calls are TRBV18 and TRBJ2-1; 12 bases line up with TRBD1. The germline CDR1 and CDR2 sequences are KGHSH and LQKENI. The CDR3 extends over 14 amino acids. J gave up 9 bases and V 3 bases, and 3 bases lay outside the gene matches.

This clone was detected many times. DNA of the CDR3: TGTGCCTGGAGTAGGAACGGACAACAGGGAGCTTTCTTT. It specifies CAWSRNGQQGAFF. The chain joins TRBV30 to TRBJ1-1; TRBD1 is a possible D gene (6 bases). V was clipped by 2 bases and J by 10 bases, with 17 bases between them. The CDR3 is made up of 13 amino acids. In germline, CDR1 is GTSNPN, CDR2 SVGIG (reference sequence).

This clone was seen once. The rearrangement joins TRBV6-6 to TRBJ2-1; D gene ambiguous. Trimming cost V 2 bases and J 3 bases, with 11 bases left between them. The CDR3 is 15 amino acids. CDR1 and CDR2 (germline): MNHNY, SVGAGI (reference sequence). CDR3 coding DNA: TGTGCCAGCAGTTACACAACAACCAGCTACAATGAGCAGTTCTTC. Amino acids: CASSYTTTSYNEQFF.

This clone occurred once. V is TRBV5-1 and J is TRBJ2-3; 11 bases fit TRBD2. Germline V gene lookup returns CDR1 SGHRS and CDR2 YFSETQ. V lost 4 bases and J lost 0; bases outside the gene matches: 16. This CDR3 is built from 20 residues. This CDR3 reads CASSVVVGLAGGLSTDTQYF. The CDR3 DNA reads as TGCGCCAGCAGCGTTGTGGTAGGGCTAGCGGGGGGCCTCAGCACAGATACGCAGTATTTT.

The rearrangement links TRBV30 to TRBJ1-1; possibly TRBD1 for D (5 bases). The CDR3 has 13 residues. Germline CDR1 and CDR2: GTSNPN and SVGIG (reference sequence). The germline V and J ends were trimmed by 0 bases and 6 bases, with 11 bases remaining between them. The CDR3 reads CAWSVQENPEAFF. The CDR3 bases are TGTGCCTGGAGTGTACAGGAAAACCCTGAAGCTTTCTTT.

The rearrangement uses TRBV18 and TRBJ2-7; TRBD1 matches 8 bases. The CDR3 has 16 residues. V dropped 3 bases and J dropped 4; count of bases not matched to a gene: 11. CDR1 is KGHSH and CDR2 is LQKENI in the germline V gene. The CDR3 sequence is CASSPPIAGGGYEQYF. The CDR3 coding sequence is TGTGCCAGCTCACCCCCTATCGCAGGGGGCGGGTACGAGCAGTACTTC.

The chain is built from TRBV7-6 and TRBJ1-4; TRBD1 is a possible D gene (5 bases). Germline CDR1 reads SGHVS; CDR2 reads FNYEAQ. The CDR3 covers 14 residues. The V gene lost 5 bases and the J gene lost 8 bases, with 15 bases spanning the gap. This chain's CDR3 is CASSLGGGYEKLFF. The DNA for the CDR3 is TGTGCCAGCAGCCTTGGTGGGGGGTACGAAAAACTGTTTTTT.

The chain combines TRBV6-6 with TRBJ1-2; D not certain. This CDR3 comprises 14 residues. Germline V CDR1 and CDR2: MNHNY, SVGAGI (reference sequence). V was cut by 9 bases and J by 4 bases, with 18 bases left in between. This CDR3 is CASLKGTGGYGYTF. The CDR3 nucleotides read TGTGCCAGTCTCAAGGGCACCGGAGGCTATGGCTACACCTTC.

V and J are TRBV13 and TRBJ2-6; 7 positions agree with TRBD2. The CDR3 is 17 amino acids. J lost 2 bases, V lost 0 bases, and 4 bases had no gene match. Germline CDR1 PRHDT, CDR2 FYEKMQ (reference sequence). The CDR3 protein is CASSLGDGTTGANVLTF. CDR3 nucleotides: TGTGCCAGCAGCTTAGGGGACGGGACTACTGGGGCCAACGTCCTGACTTTC. Together with reference TRBV13 and TRBJ2-6, the CDR3 gives the full variable domain: AAGVIQSPRHLIKEKRETATLKCYPIPRHDTVYWYQQGPGQDPQFLISFYEKMQSDKGSIPDRFSAQQFSDYHSELNMSSLELGDSALYFCASSLGDGTTGANVLTFGAGSRLTVL.

The CDR3 loop reads CASSSSSYEQYF. The CDR3 region has the DNA TGTGCCAGCAGCTCAAGTTCCTACGAGCAGTACTTC. The rearrangement links TRBV28 to TRBJ2-5, with D hard to call. The end of the DNA fits TRBJ2-7 better, so the J call may be wrong. From germline, CDR1 is MDHEN and CDR2 SYDVKM. The CDR3 runs 12 residues.

The chain is built from TRBV6-1 and TRBJ2-5; 9 nucleotides align to TRBD1. Trimming cost V 7 bases and J 2 bases; bases outside gene matches: 5. The CDR3 spans 14 residues. The V gene's germline CDR1 is MNHNS and CDR2 SASEGT. The CDR3 sequence is CASNQDRGQETQYF. CDR3 nucleotide sequence: TGTGCCAGCAATCAGGACAGGGGTCAAGAGACCCAGTACTTC.

The chain carries TRBV5-1 and TRBJ2-2; D gene ambiguous. Trimming left V 0 bases short and J 2 bases short, with 8 bases between. Germline V gene sequence: CDR1 SGHRS, CDR2 YFSETQ. The CDR3 is made up of 15 amino acids. The CDR3 region is CASSLVPGNTGELFF. Written as DNA, the CDR3 is TGCGCCAGCAGCTTGGTCCCGGGTAACACCGGGGAGCTGTTTTTT.

The rearrangement joins TRBV19 to TRBJ2-7; possibly TRBD1 for D (7 bases). This CDR3 contains 15 residues. Trimming stripped 1 base from V and 5 bases from J, with 15 bases between. Germline-derived CDR1 and CDR2 are LNHDA and SQIVND (reference sequence). CDR3 DNA sequence: TGTGCCAGTAGTATAGGCGGCCAGGGGGGAGACGAGCAGTACTTC. It is translated as CASSIGGQGGDEQYF.

J is TRBJ1-3 and V is TRBV13, with a possible D match to TRBD1 (6 bases). Between the trimmed V and J ends, which lost 0 bases and 7 bases, there was a span of 7 bases. Germline CDR1 and CDR2: PRHDT and FYEKMQ (reference sequence). The CDR3 is 13 residues long. The CDR3 DNA reads as TGTGCCAGCAGCTTAGGCCAGGGGAACACCATATATTTT. Translated: CASSLGQGNTIYF.

V and J are TRBV18 and TRBJ2-1, with 7 bases aligning to TRBD1. The germline V gene encodes CDR1 KGHSH and CDR2 LQKENI. The ends lost 3 bases at V and 5 bases at J; junction bases unmatched: 10. This CDR3 contains 16 residues. CDR3 nucleotides: TGTGCCAGCTCACCCCGAAGGGGGCTCTACGACAATGAGCAGTTCTTC. This codes for CASSPRRGLYDNEQFF.

The chain employs TRBV19 and TRBJ2-2; 14 nucleotides line up with TRBD2. The CDR3 loop spans 14 amino acids. V trimming: 9 bases; J trimming: 4 bases; junction bases outside the gene matches: 1. Germline lookup yields CDR1 LNHDA and CDR2 SQIVND (reference sequence). As DNA, the CDR3 is TGTGCCAGCGGACTAGCGGGGGGCACCGGGGAGCTGTTTTTT. This sequence encodes CASGLAGGTGELFF. Combining the CDR3 with reference TRBV19 and TRBJ2-2 gives the whole variable domain DGGITQSPKYLFRKEGQNVTLSCEQNLNHDAMYWYRQDPGQGLRLIYYSQIVNDFQKGDIAEGYSVSREKKESFPLTVTSAQKNPTAFYLCASGLAGGTGELFFGEGSRLTVL.

This clone was detected only once. The chain links TRBV7-9 to TRBJ1-5; 10 bases are shared with TRBD1. The CDR3 runs to 15 residues. Germline V gives CDR1 SEHNR, CDR2 FQNEAQ (reference sequence). V was clipped by 1 base and J by 6 bases; unmatched bases: 3. The DNA of the CDR3 is TGTGCCAGCAGCTTAGGGACAGGGGGTGGTCAGCCCCAGCATTTT. Its protein product is CASSLGTGGGQPQHF.

The chain couples TRBV10-3 to TRBJ2-4; unclear D gene. The germline V gene encodes CDR1 ENHRY and CDR2 SYGVKD. The CDR3 is 12 residues long. V dropped 8 bases and J dropped 0 bases, with 5 bases sitting between them. This CDR3 is CAISPAKNIQYF. DNA for the CDR3: TGTGCCATCTCTCCAGCCAAAAACATTCAGTACTTC.